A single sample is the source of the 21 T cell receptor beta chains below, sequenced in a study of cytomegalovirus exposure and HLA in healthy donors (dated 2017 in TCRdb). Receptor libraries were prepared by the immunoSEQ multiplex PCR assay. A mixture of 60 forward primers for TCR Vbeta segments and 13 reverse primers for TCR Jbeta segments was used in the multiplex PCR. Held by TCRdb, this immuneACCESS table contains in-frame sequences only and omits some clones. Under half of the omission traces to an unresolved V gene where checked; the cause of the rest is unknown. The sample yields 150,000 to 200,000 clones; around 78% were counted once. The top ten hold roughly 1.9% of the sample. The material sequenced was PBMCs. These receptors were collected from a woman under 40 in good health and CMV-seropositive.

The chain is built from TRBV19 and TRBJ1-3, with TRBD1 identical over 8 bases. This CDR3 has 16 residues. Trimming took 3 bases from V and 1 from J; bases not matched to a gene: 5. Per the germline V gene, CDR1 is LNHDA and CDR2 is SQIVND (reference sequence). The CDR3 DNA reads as TGTGCCAGTAGTATGGACAGGGAGGGGTCTGGAAACACCATATATTTT. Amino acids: CASSMDREGSGNTIYF.

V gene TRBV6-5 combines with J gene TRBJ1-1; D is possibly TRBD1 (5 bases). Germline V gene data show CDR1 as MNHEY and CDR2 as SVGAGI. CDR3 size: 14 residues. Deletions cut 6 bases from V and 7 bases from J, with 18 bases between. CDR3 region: CASSNPGNGGEAFF. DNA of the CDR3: TGTGCCAGCAGCAACCCAGGGAACGGCGGTGAAGCTTTCTTT.

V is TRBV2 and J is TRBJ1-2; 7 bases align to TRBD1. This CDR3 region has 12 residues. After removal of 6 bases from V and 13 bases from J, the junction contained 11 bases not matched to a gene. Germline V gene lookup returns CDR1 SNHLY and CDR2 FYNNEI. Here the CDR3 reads CASSAGQPPRTF. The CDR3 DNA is TGTGCCAGCAGCGCGGGACAGCCCCCGCGCACCTTC. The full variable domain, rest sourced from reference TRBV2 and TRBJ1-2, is EPEVTQTPSHQVTQMGQEVILRCVPISNHLYFYWYRQILGQKVEFLVSFYNNEISEKSEIFDDQFSVERPDGSNFTLKIRSTKLEDSAMYFCASSAGQPPRTFGSGTRLTVV.

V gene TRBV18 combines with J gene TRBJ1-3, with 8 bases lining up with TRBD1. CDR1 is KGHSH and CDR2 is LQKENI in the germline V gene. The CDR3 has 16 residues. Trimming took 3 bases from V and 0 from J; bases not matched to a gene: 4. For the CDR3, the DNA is TGTGCCAGCTCACCCTCCGGGACAGGCTCTGGAAACACCATATATTTT. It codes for CASSPSGTGSGNTIYF. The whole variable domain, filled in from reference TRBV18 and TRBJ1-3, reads NAGVMQNPRHLVRRRGQEARLRCSPMKGHSHVYWYRQLPEEGLKFMVYLQKENIIDESGMPKERFSAEFPKEGPSILRIQQVVRGDSAAYFCASSPSGTGSGNTIYFGEGSWLTVV.

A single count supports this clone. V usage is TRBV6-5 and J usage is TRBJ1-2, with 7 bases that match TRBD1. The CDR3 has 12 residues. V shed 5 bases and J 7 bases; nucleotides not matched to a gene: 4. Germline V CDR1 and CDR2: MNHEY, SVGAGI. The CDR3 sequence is CASSTGQAGYTF. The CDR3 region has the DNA TGTGCCAGCAGTACAGGACAGGCTGGCTACACCTTC.

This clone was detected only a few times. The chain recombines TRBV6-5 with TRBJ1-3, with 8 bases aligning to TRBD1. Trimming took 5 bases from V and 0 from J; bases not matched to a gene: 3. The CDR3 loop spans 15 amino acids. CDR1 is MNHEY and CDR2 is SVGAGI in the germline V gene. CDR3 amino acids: CASSKTGGSGNTIYF. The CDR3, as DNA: TGTGCCAGCAGTAAAACAGGGGGCTCTGGAAACACCATATATTTT.

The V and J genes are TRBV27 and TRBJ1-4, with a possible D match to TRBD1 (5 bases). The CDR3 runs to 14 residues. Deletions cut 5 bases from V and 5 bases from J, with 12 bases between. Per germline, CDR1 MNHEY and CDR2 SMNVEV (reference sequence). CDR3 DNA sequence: TGTGCCAGCAGTCCAAGGGCAGGGAATGAAAAACTGTTTTTT. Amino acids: CASSPRAGNEKLFF.

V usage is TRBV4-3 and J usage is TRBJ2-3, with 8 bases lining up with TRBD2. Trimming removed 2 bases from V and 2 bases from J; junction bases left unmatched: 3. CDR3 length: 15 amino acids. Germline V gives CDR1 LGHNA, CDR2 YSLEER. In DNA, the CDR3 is TGCGCCAGCAGCCAAAATAGCGGGGCCACAGATACGCAGTATTTT. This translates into CASSQNSGATDTQYF.

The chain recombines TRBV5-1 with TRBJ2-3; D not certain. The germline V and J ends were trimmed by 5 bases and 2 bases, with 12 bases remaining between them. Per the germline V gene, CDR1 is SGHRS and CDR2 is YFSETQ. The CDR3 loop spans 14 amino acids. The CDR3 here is CASSPIRHTDTQYF. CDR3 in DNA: TGCGCCAGCAGTCCCATTCGACACACAGATACGCAGTATTTT.

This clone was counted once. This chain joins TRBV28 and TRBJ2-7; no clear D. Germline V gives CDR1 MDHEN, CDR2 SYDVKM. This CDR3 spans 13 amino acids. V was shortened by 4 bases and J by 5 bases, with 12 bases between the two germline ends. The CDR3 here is CASSSLVTHEQYF. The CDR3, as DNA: TGTGCCAGCAGTTCCCTAGTCACTCACGAGCAGTACTTC.

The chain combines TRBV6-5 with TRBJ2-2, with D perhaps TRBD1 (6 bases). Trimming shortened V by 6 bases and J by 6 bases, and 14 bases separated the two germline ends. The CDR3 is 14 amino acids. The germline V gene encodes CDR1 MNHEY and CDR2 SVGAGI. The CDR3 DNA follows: TGTGCCAGCAGCCTCGACAGGCGCCCCGGGGAGCTGTTTTTT. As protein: CASSLDRRPGELFF.

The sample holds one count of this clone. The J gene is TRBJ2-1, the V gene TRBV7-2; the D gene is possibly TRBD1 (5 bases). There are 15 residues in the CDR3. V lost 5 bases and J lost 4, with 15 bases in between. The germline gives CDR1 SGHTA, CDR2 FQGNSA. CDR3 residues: CASSQGRADYNEQFF. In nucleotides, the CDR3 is TGTGCCAGCAGCCAAGGCAGGGCGGATTACAATGAGCAGTTCTTC.

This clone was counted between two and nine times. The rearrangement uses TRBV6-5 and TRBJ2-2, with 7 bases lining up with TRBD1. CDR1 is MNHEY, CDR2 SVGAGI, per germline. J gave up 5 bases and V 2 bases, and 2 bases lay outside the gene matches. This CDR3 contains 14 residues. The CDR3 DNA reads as TGTGCCAGCAGTTACCGACAGGGTACCGGGGAGCTGTTTTTT. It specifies CASSYRQGTGELFF.

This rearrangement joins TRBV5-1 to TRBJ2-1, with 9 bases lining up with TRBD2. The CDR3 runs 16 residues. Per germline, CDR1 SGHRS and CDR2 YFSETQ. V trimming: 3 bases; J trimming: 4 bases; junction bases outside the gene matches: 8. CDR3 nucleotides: TGCGCCAGCAGCTCCGTTGCTAGCGGGGTTTACAATGAGCAGTTCTTC. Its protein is CASSSVASGVYNEQFF.

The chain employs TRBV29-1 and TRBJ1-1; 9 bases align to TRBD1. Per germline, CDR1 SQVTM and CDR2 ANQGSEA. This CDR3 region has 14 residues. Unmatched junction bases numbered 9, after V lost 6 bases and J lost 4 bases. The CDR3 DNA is TGCAGCGTGACGACAGGGGGAGTTGGCACTGAAGCTTTCTTT. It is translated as CSVTTGGVGTEAFF.

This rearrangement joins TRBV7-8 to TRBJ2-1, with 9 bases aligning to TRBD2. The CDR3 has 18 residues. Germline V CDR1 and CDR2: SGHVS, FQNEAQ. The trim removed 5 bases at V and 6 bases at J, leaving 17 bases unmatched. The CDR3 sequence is CASSPALRLAGYVNEQFF. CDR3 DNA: TGTGCCAGCAGCCCCGCCCTTCGTCTAGCGGGGTACGTCAATGAGCAGTTCTTC.

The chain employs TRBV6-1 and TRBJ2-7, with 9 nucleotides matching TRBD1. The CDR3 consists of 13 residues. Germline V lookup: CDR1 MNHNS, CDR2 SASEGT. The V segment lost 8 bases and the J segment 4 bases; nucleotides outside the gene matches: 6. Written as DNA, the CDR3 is TGTGCCAGCGAGGGACAGGGTTTATACGAGCAGTACTTC. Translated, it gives CASEGQGLYEQYF.

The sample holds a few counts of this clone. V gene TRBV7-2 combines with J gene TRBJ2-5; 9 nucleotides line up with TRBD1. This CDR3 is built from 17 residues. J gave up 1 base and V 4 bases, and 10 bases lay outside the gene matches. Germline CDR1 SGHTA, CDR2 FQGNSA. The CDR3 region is CASSYYRDRAVQETQYF. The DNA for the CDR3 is TGTGCCAGCAGCTATTACCGGGACAGGGCCGTCCAAGAGACCCAGTACTTC.

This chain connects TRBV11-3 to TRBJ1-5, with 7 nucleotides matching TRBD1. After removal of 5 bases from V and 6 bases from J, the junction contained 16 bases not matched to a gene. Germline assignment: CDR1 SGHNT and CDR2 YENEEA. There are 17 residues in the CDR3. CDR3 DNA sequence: TGTGCCAGCAGCCGCGTGACCCTAGACAGGGCCGGTCAGCCCCAGCATTTT. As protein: CASSRVTLDRAGQPQHF.

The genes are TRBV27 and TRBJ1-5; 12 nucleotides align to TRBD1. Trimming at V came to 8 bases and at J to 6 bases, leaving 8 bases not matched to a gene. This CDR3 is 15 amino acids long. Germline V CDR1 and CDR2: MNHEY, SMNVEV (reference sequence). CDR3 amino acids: CASGTGTGGPQPQHF. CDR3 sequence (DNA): TGTGCCAGCGGAACCGGGACAGGGGGCCCTCAGCCCCAGCATTTT.

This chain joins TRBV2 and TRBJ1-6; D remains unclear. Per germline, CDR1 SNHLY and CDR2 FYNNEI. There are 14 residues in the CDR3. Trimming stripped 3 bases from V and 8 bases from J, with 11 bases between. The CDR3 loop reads CASSDEGSDSPLHF. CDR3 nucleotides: TGTGCCAGCAGTGATGAGGGCTCGGATTCACCCCTCCACTTT.